A selection of T cell receptor beta chains follows, all from one sample in a study of CD4 T cells in relation to SARS-CoV-2 and coronaviruses. For these TCRs, the target antigens are not known. Some clones are missing from TCRdb's copy, which holds only in-frame ones; the method was immunoSEQ multiplex PCR. This table holds some 16,000 clones, 79% found once. Sequencing was performed on CD4+ T cells from PBMCs, cultured in vitro. The source of these receptors is a human donor in good health. Each CDR3 is given with its conserved first and last residue. A D gene is named only where the DNA matches it firmly.

>TRBJ2-7|TRBD1|TRBV28
CASKQPGGWGAPGEYF
>TRBJ1-1|-|TRBV19
CASSVKTGHTEAFF
>TRBJ2-1|TRBD2|TRBV11-2
CASSRLSGGRYNEQFF
>TRBJ2-7|-|TRBV18
CASSPPGPNYEQYF
>TRBJ2-7|TRBD1|TRBV24-1
CATSDGTDTKQYF
>TRBJ2-7|TRBD1|TRBV3-1/TRBV3-2
CASSVSPTGTVTYEQYF
>TRBJ1-5|TRBD1|TRBV4-1
CASSQDLRGQDFGQPQHF
>TRBJ2-2|-|TRBV19
CASSVQTTSNTGELFF
>TRBJ1-1|TRBD1|TRBV29-1
CSGEGGAYTEAFF
>TRBJ1-3|TRBD1|TRBV24-1
CATSDRQGADTIYF
>TRBJ1-2|-|TRBV3-1/TRBV3-2
CASSPPRSQGANYGYTF
>TRBJ2-1|TRBD1|TRBV29-1
CSVERDSSSYNEQFF
>TRBJ2-1|-|TRBV5-1
CASSPKTADEQFF
>TRBJ2-3|TRBD2|TRBV12-3/TRBV12-4
CASRSGGGTQYF
>TRBJ1-5|-|TRBV4-1
CASSQAVDSNQPQHF
>TRBJ1-2|TRBD1|TRBV6-5
CASSPTRTGGGGYTF
>TRBJ1-2|TRBD1|TRBV29-1
CSVGQRQNYGYTF
>TRBJ2-1|TRBD2|TRBV10-1
CASRKEETSVGYNEQFF
>TRBJ2-3|TRBD1|TRBV29-1
CSGDRGSDTQYF
>TRBJ1-1|-|TRBV6-1
CASSEPGQMNTEAFF
>TRBJ2-1|-|TRBV5-5
CASSQTSTQFYNEQFF
>TRBJ2-7|TRBD1|TRBV7-9
CASSLGGQGGEQYF
>TRBJ2-2|-|TRBV10-3
CAIRTPPENTGELFF
>TRBJ2-3|TRBD2|TRBV5-1
CASTVLASGGADTQYF
>TRBJ1-6|TRBD1|TRBV4-1
CASRGQGAPNSPLHF
>TRBJ2-3|-|TRBV19
CASSIDGGGTDTQYF